These 17 T cell receptor beta chains share one sample of origin, sequenced in a study of long-term antiretroviral therapy in people with HIV. Run at survey level, the immunoSEQ assay was version v3.0. Libraries were prepared by immunoSEQ multiplex PCR; TCRdb keeps only in-frame clonotypes and omits some of them. The sample yields roughly 25,000 clones, 85% seen once. Sequencing used unsorted PBMCs, obtained 2.3 years after starting antiretroviral therapy. These receptors were taken from a man in his forties with HIV.

The J gene is TRBJ2-7, the V gene TRBV5-5; no clear D. Germline V gene data show CDR1 as SGHKS and CDR2 as YYEKEE (reference sequence). This CDR3 comprises 15 residues. The V and J ends lost 4 bases and 3 bases respectively, with 17 bases between them. In DNA, the CDR3 is TGTGCCAGCAGCCCCCAGCCGGTCAGACTCTACGAGCAGTACTTC. This sequence encodes CASSPQPVRLYEQYF.

The rearrangement links TRBV6-1 to TRBJ2-1; 9 bases match TRBD2. The junction had 7 bases not matched to a gene; V was cut back by 0 bases and J by 7 bases. This CDR3 is 16 amino acids long. Germline values: CDR1 MNHNS, CDR2 SASEGT. The CDR3 DNA follows: TGTGCCAGCAGTGAAGCGCTGGGACTAGCAGGAAATGAGCAGTTCTTC. This translates into CASSEALGLAGNEQFF.

The CDR3 DNA sequence: TGTGCCAGTAGAGGTCGAGGAACTGGGGCCAACGTCCTGACTTTC. It specifies CASRGRGTGANVLTF. This rearrangement joins TRBV19 to TRBJ2-6; D unresolved. This CDR3 has 15 residues. Germline assignment: CDR1 LNHDA and CDR2 SQIVND (reference sequence). V gave up 6 bases and J gave up 2 bases, with 11 bases separating them. Together with reference TRBV19 and TRBJ2-6, the CDR3 gives the full variable domain: DGGITQSPKYLFRKEGQNVTLSCEQNLNHDAMYWYRQDPGQGLRLIYYSQIVNDFQKGDIAEGYSVSREKKESFPLTVTSAQKNPTAFYLCASRGRGTGANVLTFGAGSRLTVL.

J is TRBJ2-7 and V is TRBV11-3; the D gene is possibly TRBD1 (5 bases). Germline assignment: CDR1 SGHNT and CDR2 YENEEA. This CDR3 is built from 13 residues. Trimming pared 5 bases from V and 7 bases from J, leaving 15 bases between. The DNA of the CDR3 is TGTGCCAGCAGCGGGCCCTCAGGGTTAGAGCAGTACTTC. The encoded protein is CASSGPSGLEQYF.

The rearrangement uses TRBV6-5 and TRBJ2-2; no reliable D call. Trimming removed 5 bases from V and 1 base from J, with 5 bases in between. Germline V lookup: CDR1 MNHEY, CDR2 SVGAGI. The CDR3 consists of 13 residues. The CDR3 coding sequence is TGTGCCAGCAGTACTTGGAACACCGGGGAGCTGTTTTTT. Translated, it gives CASSTWNTGELFF.

The CDR3 DNA is TGTGCCAGCAGCCGCGGGACAGGAGTCACAGATACGCAGTATTTT. Translating gives CASSRGTGVTDTQYF. This sequence joins TRBV11-3 and TRBJ2-3; 8 bases agree with TRBD1. Germline V gene lookup returns CDR1 SGHNT and CDR2 YENEEA. The CDR3 is 15 residues long. J was trimmed by 2 bases and V by 5 bases; bases with no gene match: 6.

The CDR3 is CSGRGRETQYF. CDR3 DNA sequence: TGCAGTGGACGCGGGAGAGAGACCCAGTACTTC. The rearrangement links TRBV20-1 to TRBJ2-5; 7 positions match TRBD2. The CDR3 runs to 11 residues. J was trimmed by 4 bases and V by 7 bases; bases with no gene match: 3. The V gene's germline CDR1 is DFQATT and CDR2 SNEGSKA (reference sequence).

This chain connects TRBV10-3 to TRBJ2-3; the D is unclear. The CDR3 totals 16 residues. CDR1 is ENHRY and CDR2 is SYGVKD in the germline V gene. V gave up 0 bases and J gave up 2 bases, with 12 bases separating them. The CDR3 region is CAISESVRYDTDTQYF. The CDR3 nucleotides read TGTGCCATCAGTGAGTCTGTCAGATATGACACAGATACGCAGTATTTT.

The rearrangement joins TRBV5-8 to TRBJ2-7, with a possible D match to TRBD1 (5 bases). This CDR3 has 15 residues. The germline CDR1 and CDR2 sequences are SGHTS and YDEGEE. The germline V and J ends were trimmed by 2 bases and 2 bases, with 14 bases remaining between them. CDR3 coding DNA: TGTGCCAGCAGCTTTCAGACAGCGTTCACCTACGAGCAGTACTTC. It specifies CASSFQTAFTYEQYF.

The chain combines TRBV19 with TRBJ2-4, with 7 positions matching TRBD2. Germline trimming cut 3 bases from V and 7 bases from J; bases unmatched to any gene: 9. The CDR3 covers 15 residues. CDR1 LNHDA and CDR2 SQIVND come from the germline V gene (reference sequence). The CDR3 protein is CASSIGGVWSNIQYF. In DNA form, the CDR3 reads TGTGCCAGTAGTATTGGGGGGGTATGGAGTAACATTCAGTACTTC.

The chain combines TRBV5-1 with TRBJ2-3; 8 bases fit TRBD1. Germline V gene lookup returns CDR1 SGHRS and CDR2 YFSETQ. The CDR3 length is 17 residues. The V and J ends lost 4 bases and 1 base, in that order; junction bases with no gene match: 11. The CDR3, as DNA: TGCGCCAGCAGCCGATACAAGACAGGGGATGGCACAGATACGCAGTATTTT. Its protein product is CASSRYKTGDGTDTQYF. The whole variable domain, remainder taken from reference TRBV5-1 and TRBJ2-3, is KAGVTQTPRYLIKTRGQQVTLSCSPISGHRSVSWYQQTPGQGLQFLFEYFSETQRNKGNFPGRFSGRQFSNSRSEMNVSTLELGDSALYLCASSRYKTGDGTDTQYFGPGTRLTVL.

Here the CDR3 reads CASGLTLLAGGDMEQFF. The DNA for the CDR3 is TGTGCTAGTGGCCTGACCTTGCTAGCGGGGGGGGATATGGAGCAGTTCTTC. J is TRBJ2-1 and V is TRBV12-5; 12 nucleotides line up with TRBD2. After removal of 6 bases from V and 10 bases from J, the junction contained 16 bases not matched to a gene. CDR3 length: 17 amino acids. Germline V gene sequence: CDR1 LGHNT, CDR2 FRNRAP.

This clone was seen more than once but under ten times. The chain links TRBV5-1 to TRBJ2-7, with D perhaps matching TRBD1 or TRBD2 (5 bases each). CDR1 SGHRS and CDR2 YFSETQ come from the germline V gene. Trimming left V 4 bases short and J 6 bases short, with 8 bases between. The CDR3 consists of 11 residues. This CDR3 is CASSPGTEQYF. The CDR3 bases are TGCGCCAGCAGCCCCGGGACCGAGCAGTACTTC.

The chain recombines TRBV6-1 with TRBJ2-1; perhaps D is TRBD1 or TRBD2 (5 bases each). Germline CDR1 MNHNS, CDR2 SASEGT. Deletions cut 1 base from V and 0 bases from J, with 10 bases between. CDR3 length: 16 residues. CDR3: CASSEVAGSSYNEQFF. The DNA of the CDR3 is TGTGCCAGCAGTGAAGTGGCAGGGAGCTCCTACAATGAGCAGTTCTTC.

V and J are TRBV29-1 and TRBJ2-1; TRBD2 might be the D (5 bases). V was clipped by 1 base and J by 2 bases, with 18 bases between them. CDR1 and CDR2 from the germline V gene are SQVTM and ANQGSEA. The CDR3 totals 17 residues. CDR3 loop: CSVEGQQVGETYNEQFF. The DNA of the CDR3 is TGCAGCGTTGAAGGGCAGCAGGTCGGGGAAACCTACAATGAGCAGTTCTTC.

This clone was recorded once. This rearrangement joins TRBV9 to TRBJ1-1; 7 nucleotides align to TRBD1. J gave up 4 bases and V 0 bases, and 6 bases lay outside the gene matches. The germline CDR1 and CDR2 sequences are SGDLS and YYNGEE. This CDR3 contains 15 residues. CDR3: CASSVGFRGGTEAFF. Here the CDR3 DNA reads TGTGCCAGCAGCGTAGGGTTCAGGGGGGGCACTGAAGCTTTCTTT. Full variable domain (missing parts from reference TRBV9 and TRBJ1-1): DSGVTQTPKHLITATGQRVTLRCSPRSGDLSVYWYQQSLDQGLQFLIQYYNGEERAKGNILERFSAQQFPDLHSELNLSSLELGDSALYFCASSVGFRGGTEAFFGQGTRLTVV.

This clone was detected only a few times. This CDR3 reads CASSQANRDNQPQHF. CDR3 coding DNA: TGCGCCAGCAGCCAAGCGAACAGAGACAATCAGCCCCAGCATTTT. The chain carries TRBV4-1 and TRBJ1-5; no firm D call. Deletions cut 1 base from V and 3 bases from J, with 10 bases between. Germline V gene lookup returns CDR1 MGHRA and CDR2 YSYEKL. This CDR3 region has 15 residues.